This TCR beta chain originates from a study of T cell repertoires in cytomegalovirus infection. Via MiXCR, TCRdb re-called the reads, giving one row per CDR3 protein. The repertoire consists of hundreds of thousands of distinct CDR3 sequences, with roughly a sixth occurring once and the leading ten covering about 11%. This clonotype appeared a few times. Germline V gene data show CDR1 as SQVTM and CDR2 as ANQGSEA. The length of the CDR3 is 13 residues. Between the trimmed V and J ends, which lost 3 bases and 6 bases, there was a span of 12 bases. The chain joins TRBV29-1 to TRBJ2-1; D is perhaps TRBD1 (6 bases). Sequencing was performed on PBMCs. The receptor's source is a human donor in good health (CMV status not recorded). Some clones in this sample may be carry-over from other donors' samples. Here the CDR3 reads CSVDRGPLNEQFF. The CDR3 DNA reads as TGCAGCGTTGACAGGGGCCCCCTCAATGAGCAGTTCTTC.